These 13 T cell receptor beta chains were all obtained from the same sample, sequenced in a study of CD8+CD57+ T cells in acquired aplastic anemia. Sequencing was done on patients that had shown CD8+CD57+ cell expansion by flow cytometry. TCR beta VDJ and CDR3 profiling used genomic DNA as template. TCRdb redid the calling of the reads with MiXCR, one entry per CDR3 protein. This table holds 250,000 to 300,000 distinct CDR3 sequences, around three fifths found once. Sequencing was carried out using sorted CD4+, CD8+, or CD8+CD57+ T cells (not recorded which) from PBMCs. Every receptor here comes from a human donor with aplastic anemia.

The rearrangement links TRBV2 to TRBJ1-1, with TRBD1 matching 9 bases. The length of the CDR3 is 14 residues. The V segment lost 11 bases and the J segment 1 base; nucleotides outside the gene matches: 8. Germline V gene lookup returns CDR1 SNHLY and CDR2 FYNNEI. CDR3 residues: CARTLDRGNTEAFF. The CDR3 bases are TGTGCCCGCACCCTGGACAGGGGGAACACTGAAGCTTTCTTT.

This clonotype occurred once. The CDR3 here is CATSDPGQSLYGYTF. The CDR3 nucleotides are TGTGCCACCAGTGATCCGGGACAGAGCCTCTATGGCTACACCTTC. The chain joins TRBV24-1 to TRBJ1-2; TRBD1 aligns across 7 bases. This CDR3 spans 15 amino acids. The germline V gene has CDR1 KGHDR and CDR2 SFDVKD. J gave up 4 bases and V 3 bases, and 7 bases lay outside the gene matches.

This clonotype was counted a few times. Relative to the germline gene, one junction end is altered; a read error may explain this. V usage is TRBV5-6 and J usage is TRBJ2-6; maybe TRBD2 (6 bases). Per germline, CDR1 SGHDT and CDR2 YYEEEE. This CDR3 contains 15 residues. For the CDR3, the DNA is TGTGCCAGCAGATTGGGGGGATCTGGGGCCAACGTCCTGACTTTC. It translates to CASRLGGSGANVLTF.

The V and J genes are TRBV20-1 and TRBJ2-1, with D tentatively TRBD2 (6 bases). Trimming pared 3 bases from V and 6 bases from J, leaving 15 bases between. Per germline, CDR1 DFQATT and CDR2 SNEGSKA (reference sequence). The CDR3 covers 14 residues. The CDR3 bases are TGCAGTGCTAGGGGGAGCGGGCCCCTCAATGAGCAGTTCTTC. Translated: CSARGSGPLNEQFF.

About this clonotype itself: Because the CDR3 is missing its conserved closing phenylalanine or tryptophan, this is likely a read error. The CDR3 here is CASSSSPGGEQYL. DNA for the CDR3: TGTGCCAGCAGCTCCAGCCCTGGTGGCGAGCAGTACTTA. This sequence joins TRBV6-1 and TRBJ2-7; D unclear. Per germline, CDR1 MNHNS and CDR2 SASEGT. Trimming cost V 6 bases and J 6 bases, with 15 bases left between them. The CDR3 is 13 amino acids.

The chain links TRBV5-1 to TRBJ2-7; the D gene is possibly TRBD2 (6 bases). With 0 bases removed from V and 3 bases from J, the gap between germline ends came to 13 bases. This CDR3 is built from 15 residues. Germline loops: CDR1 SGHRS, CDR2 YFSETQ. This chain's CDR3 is CASSLGRDSFYEQYF. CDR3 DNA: TGCGCCAGCAGCTTGGGCCGGGACTCTTTCTACGAGCAGTACTTC.

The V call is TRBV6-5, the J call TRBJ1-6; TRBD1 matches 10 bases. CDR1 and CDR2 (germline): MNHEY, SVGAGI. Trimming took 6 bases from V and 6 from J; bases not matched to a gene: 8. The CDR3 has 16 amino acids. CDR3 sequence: CASRRQGASSNSPLHF. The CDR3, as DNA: TGTGCCAGCAGGAGACAGGGGGCGTCGAGTAATTCACCCCTCCACTTT.

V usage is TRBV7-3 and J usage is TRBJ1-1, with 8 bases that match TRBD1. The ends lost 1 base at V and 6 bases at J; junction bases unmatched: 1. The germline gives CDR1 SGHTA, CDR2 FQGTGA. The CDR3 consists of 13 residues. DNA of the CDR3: TGTGCCAGCAGCTTAATGACAGGGGCTGAAGCTTTCTTT. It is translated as CASSLMTGAEAFF.

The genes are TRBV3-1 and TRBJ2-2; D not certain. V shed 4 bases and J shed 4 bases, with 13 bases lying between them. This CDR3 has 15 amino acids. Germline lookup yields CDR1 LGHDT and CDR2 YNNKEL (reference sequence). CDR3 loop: CASSRSATLTGELFF. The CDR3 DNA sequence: TGTGCCAGCAGCCGATCCGCGACCCTCACCGGGGAGCTGTTTTTT.

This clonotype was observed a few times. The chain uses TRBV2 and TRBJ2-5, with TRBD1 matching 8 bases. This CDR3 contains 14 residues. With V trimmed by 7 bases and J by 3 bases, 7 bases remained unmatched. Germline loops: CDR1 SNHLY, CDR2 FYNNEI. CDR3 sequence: CASTPDRAKETQYF. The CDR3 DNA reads TGTGCCAGCACTCCGGACAGGGCGAAAGAGACCCAGTACTTC.

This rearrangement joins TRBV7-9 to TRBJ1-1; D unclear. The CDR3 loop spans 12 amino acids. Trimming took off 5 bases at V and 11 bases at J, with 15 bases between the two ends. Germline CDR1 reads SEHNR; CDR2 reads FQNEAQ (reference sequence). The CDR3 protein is CASSPVGYGAFF. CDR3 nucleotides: TGTGCCAGCAGCCCAGTAGGGTATGGCGCTTTCTTT.

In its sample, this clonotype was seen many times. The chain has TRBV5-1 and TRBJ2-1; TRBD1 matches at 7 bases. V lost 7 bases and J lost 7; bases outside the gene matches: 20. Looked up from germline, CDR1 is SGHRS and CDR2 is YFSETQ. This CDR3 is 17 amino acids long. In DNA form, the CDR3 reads TGCGCCAGCCAGAGGAGGATGGGGCAGGGGGTTCAGAATGAGCAGTTCTTC. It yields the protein CASQRRMGQGVQNEQFF.

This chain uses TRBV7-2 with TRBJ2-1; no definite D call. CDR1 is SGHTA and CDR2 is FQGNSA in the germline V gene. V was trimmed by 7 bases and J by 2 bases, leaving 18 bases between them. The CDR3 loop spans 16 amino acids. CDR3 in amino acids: CASTLFNPTPYNEQFF. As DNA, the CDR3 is TGTGCCAGCACCTTGTTCAACCCAACCCCCTACAATGAGCAGTTCTTC.